This record covers a single T cell receptor (beta chain). This entry comes from a study of patients and donors after allogeneic stem cell transplantation. Germline V gives CDR1 LGHDT, CDR2 YNNKEL (reference sequence). V was shortened by 8 bases and J by 4 bases, with 9 bases between the two germline ends. The CDR3 contains 12 residues. TCRdb re-analysed the RT-PCR reads in MiXCR, keeping a single row per CDR3 protein. The sample has approximately 150,000 distinct CDR3 sequences; approximately 37% are singletons. Source material: blood, either unsorted or a sorted T cell fraction (not recorded which). The sequence came from a human donor who was either an allogeneic HSCT recipient or a stem cell or donor lymphocyte infusion donor (not recorded which). It is not recorded whose cells these are; they may come from a transplant donor. The chain recombines TRBV3-1 with TRBJ2-1; D is ambiguous. In nucleotides, the CDR3 is TGTGCCAGCGGGTCTATTTACAATGAGCAGTTCTTC. As protein: CASGSIYNEQFF.